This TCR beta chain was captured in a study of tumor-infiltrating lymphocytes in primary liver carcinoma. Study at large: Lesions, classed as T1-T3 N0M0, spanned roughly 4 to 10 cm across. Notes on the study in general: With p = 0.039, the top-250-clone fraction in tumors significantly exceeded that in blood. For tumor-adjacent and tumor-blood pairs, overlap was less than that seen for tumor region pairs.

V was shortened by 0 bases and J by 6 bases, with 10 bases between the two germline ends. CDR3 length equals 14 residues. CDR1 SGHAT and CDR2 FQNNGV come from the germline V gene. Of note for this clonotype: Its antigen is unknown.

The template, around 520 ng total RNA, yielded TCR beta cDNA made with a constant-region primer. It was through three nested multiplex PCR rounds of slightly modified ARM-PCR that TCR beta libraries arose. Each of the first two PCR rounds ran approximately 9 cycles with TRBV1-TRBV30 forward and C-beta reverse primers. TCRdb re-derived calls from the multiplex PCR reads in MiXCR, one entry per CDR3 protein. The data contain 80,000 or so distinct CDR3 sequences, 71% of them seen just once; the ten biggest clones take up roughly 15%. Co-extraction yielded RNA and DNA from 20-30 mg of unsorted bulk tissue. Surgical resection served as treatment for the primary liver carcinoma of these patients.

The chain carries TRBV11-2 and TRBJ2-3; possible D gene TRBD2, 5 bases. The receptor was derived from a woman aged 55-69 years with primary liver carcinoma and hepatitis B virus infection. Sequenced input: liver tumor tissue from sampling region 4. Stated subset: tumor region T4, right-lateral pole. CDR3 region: CASSLDREFDTQYF. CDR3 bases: TGTGCCAGCAGCTTAGATAGGGAGTTCGATACGCAGTATTTT.